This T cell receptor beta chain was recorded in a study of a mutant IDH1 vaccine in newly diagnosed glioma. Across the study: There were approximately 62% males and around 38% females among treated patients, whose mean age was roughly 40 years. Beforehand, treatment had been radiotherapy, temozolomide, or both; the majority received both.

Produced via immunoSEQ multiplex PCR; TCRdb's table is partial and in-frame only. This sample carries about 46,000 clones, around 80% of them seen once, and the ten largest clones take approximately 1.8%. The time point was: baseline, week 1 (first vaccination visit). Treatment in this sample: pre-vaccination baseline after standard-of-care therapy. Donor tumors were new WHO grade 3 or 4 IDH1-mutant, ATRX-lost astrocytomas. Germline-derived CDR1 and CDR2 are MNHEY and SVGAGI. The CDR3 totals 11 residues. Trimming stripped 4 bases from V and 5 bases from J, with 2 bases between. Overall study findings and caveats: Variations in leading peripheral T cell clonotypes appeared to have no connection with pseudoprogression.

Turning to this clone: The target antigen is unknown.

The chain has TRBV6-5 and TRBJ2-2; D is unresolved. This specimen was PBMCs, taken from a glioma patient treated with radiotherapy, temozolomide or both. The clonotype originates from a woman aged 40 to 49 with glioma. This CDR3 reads CASSSTGELFF. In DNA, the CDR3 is TGTGCCAGCAGTTCAACCGGGGAGCTGTTTTTT.